This TCR beta chain was sequenced in a study of CD8 T cells in Susac syndrome. The authors reverse transcribed roughly 0.5 to 1 ug RNA with random hexamers. immunoSEQ multiplex PCR amplified TCR beta CDR3 across 54 Vbeta, 13 Jbeta. TCRdb processed the immunoSEQ multiplex PCR reads anew with MiXCR; each CDR3 protein has one entry. The sample shows about 300,000 distinct CDR3 sequences, about 92% of them seen only once. In blood CD8+ and CD4+ T cells, TCR beta underwent sequencing. Included as multiple sclerosis controls were treatment-naive patients who had stable or active relapsing-remitting disease. Through negative isolation, CD4+ and CD8+ T cells were obtained, while TEMRA cells were enriched using FACS. The CDR3 contains 15 residues. Germline V gene lookup returns CDR1 SGHNT and CDR2 YENEEA. The trim removed 4 bases at V and 3 bases at J, leaving 7 bases unmatched.

The sequencing input was CD4+ T cells from PBMCs. This chain joins TRBV11-3 and TRBJ2-3; TRBD2 matches at 7 bases. The receptor's source is a human donor with multiple sclerosis. CDR3 amino acids: CASSSLADRTDTQYF. The CDR3 nucleotides read TGTGCCAGCAGCTCCCTAGCGGACCGTACAGATACGCAGTATTTT. Full variable domain (rest looked up from reference TRBV11-3 and TRBJ2-3): EAGVVQSPRYKIIEKKQPVAFWCNPISGHNTLYWYLQNLGQGPELLIRYENEEAVDDSQLPKDRFSAERLKGVDSTLKIQPAELGDSAVYLCASSSLADRTDTQYFGPGTRLTVL.